Shown below are 17 T cell receptor beta chains from a single sample sequenced in a study of metastatic and nonmetastatic thyroid tumors. TCRdb called clones again from the PCR reads with MiXCR. The sample has roughly 89,000 clones; around an eighth are singletons. No treatment of any kind had been given to any patient before thyroid surgery. The sequenced material came from tumor tissue. Source of these receptors: a female donor with papillary thyroid cancer or a benign thyroid nodule (not recorded which). Some clones in this sample may be carry-over from other donors' samples.

On this clone itself: A much more abundant neighbour one base away suggests this may be a read error. The rearrangement links TRBV11-3 to TRBJ2-3; 7 nucleotides align to TRBD1. V dropped 5 bases and J dropped 1; count of bases not matched to a gene: 6. The V gene's germline CDR1 is SGHNT and CDR2 YENEEA. This CDR3 has 15 residues. Here the CDR3 reads CASSLPGQCTDTQYF. CDR3 DNA sequence: TGTGCCAGCAGCCTCCCGGGACAGTGCACAGATACGCAGTATTTT.

Details on this clone: This may be a read error: a much more frequent sequence differs by one nucleotide. The V and J genes are TRBV3-1 and TRBJ2-7, with D possibly matching TRBD2 (6 bases). CDR3 length equals 15 residues. Germline lookup yields CDR1 LGHDT and CDR2 YNNKEL (reference sequence). The DNA of the CDR3 is TGTGCCAGCAGCCCCGAAGCGGGTTTGGGATTAGGGCAGTGCTTC. Protein sequence: CASSPEAGLGLGQCF.

In this sample, this clone turned up many times. Other DNA sequences from this sample encode an identical CDR3 as well. V usage is TRBV2 and J usage is TRBJ2-3, with 8 bases that match TRBD1. The CDR3 extends over 16 amino acids. Germline V CDR1 and CDR2: SNHLY, FYNNEI. After removal of 7 bases from V and 0 bases from J, the junction contained 9 bases not matched to a gene. The CDR3 DNA sequence: TGTGCCAGCAAACTCGGACAGGGCCCTAGCACAGATACGCAGTATTTT. This gives the protein CASKLGQGPSTDTQYF.

In the case of this clone: The junction does not match germline at one end; this may be a read error. CDR3 DNA sequence: TGCACCAGCAGTGACAGTCTCCCCTCCGATGAGCAGTTCTTC. Protein: CTSSDSLPSDEQFF. J is TRBJ2-1 and V is TRBV6-8, with D possibly being TRBD1 (5 bases). Germline V gives CDR1 MNHGY, CDR2 SAAAGT. The length of the CDR3 is 14 residues.

There are many counts of this clone. This chain joins TRBV27 and TRBJ2-7; 8 nucleotides line up with TRBD2. The CDR3 covers 15 residues. V dropped 3 bases and J dropped 5; count of bases not matched to a gene: 9. The germline CDR1 and CDR2 sequences are MNHEY and SMNVEV (reference sequence). The CDR3 sequence: CASSFLGAGADEQYF. As DNA, the CDR3 is TGTGCCAGCAGTTTTTTGGGAGCGGGGGCTGACGAGCAGTACTTC.

This clone was seen ten or more times. This chain uses TRBV12-3 or TRBV12-4 with TRBJ1-6; maybe TRBD1 (6 bases). The ends were cut back, 3 bases at V and 7 bases at J, with 7 bases in the middle. The CDR3 is 13 residues long. CDR3 in amino acids: CASSFTGNSPLHF. In nucleotides, the CDR3 is TGTGCCAGCAGTTTCACAGGGAATTCACCCCTCCACTTT.

The sample holds many counts of this clone. This may come from a read error, since a much larger clone is one base off. The sample contains more than one DNA sequence encoding this CDR3. This chain connects TRBV12-3 or TRBV12-4 to TRBJ2-1; D possibly corresponds to TRBD2 (5 bases). This CDR3 is built from 15 residues. Trimming shortened V by 1 base and J by 6 bases, and 13 bases separated the two germline ends. Here the CDR3 DNA reads TGTGCCAGCAGTTTAGGCCTAGCCATCTGCAATGAGCAGTTCTTC. This codes for CASSLGLAICNEQFF.

Of note for this clone: A read error may explain this, as a much larger clone is one base away. V is TRBV11-2 and J is TRBJ1-6; no firm D call. This CDR3 comprises 17 residues. The V end was cut by 4 bases, the J end by 10 bases, with 23 bases between. Germline V gives CDR1 SGHAT, CDR2 FQNNGV. CDR3 coding DNA: TGTGCCAGCAGCTCTAATCCCTTGACAAGGTTTCGGTCACCCCTCCACTTT. This encodes CASSSNPLTRFRSPLHF.

Points on this clone: One base away lies a much larger clone, so this may be a sequencing read error. This CDR3 is missing its conserved last phenylalanine or tryptophan, likely due to a read error. This sequence joins TRBV20-1 and TRBJ1-5; D call uncertain. CDR1 DFQATT and CDR2 SNEGSKA come from the germline V gene (reference sequence). Trimming removed 6 bases at V and 7 bases at J, with 13 bases between. There are 12 residues in the CDR3. The chain's CDR3 is CSASDIRQPQHS. In DNA form, the CDR3 reads TGCAGTGCAAGTGACATAAGGCAGCCCCAGCATTCT.

This clone was recorded at least ten times. The genes are TRBV20-1 and TRBJ2-5; 7 bases fit TRBD1. Germline-derived CDR1 and CDR2 are DFQATT and SNEGSKA (reference sequence). With V trimmed by 2 bases and J by 3 bases, 3 bases remained unmatched. The CDR3 totals 13 residues. CDR3: CSARRQGKETQYF. CDR3 sequence (DNA): TGCAGTGCTAGAAGACAGGGAAAAGAGACCCAGTACTTC.

At least ten counts were recorded for this clone. This rearrangement joins TRBV5-6 to TRBJ1-2, with 7 bases aligning to TRBD1. CDR1 is SGHDT and CDR2 is YYEEEE in the germline V gene. The V and J ends lost 0 bases and 3 bases, in that order; junction bases with no gene match: 8. CDR3 length: 16 amino acids. The CDR3 DNA reads as TGTGCCAGCAGCTTGGGAAAGACAGGGAGGGACTATGGCTACACCTTC. Translating gives CASSLGKTGRDYGYTF.

This clone has a count of ten or more. The chain joins TRBV2 to TRBJ1-4, with 10 bases aligning to TRBD1. CDR3 size: 18 residues. Trimming cost V 3 bases and J 8 bases; bases outside gene matches: 15. CDR1 and CDR2 from the germline V gene are SNHLY and FYNNEI. DNA of the CDR3: TGTGCCAGCAGTGAGTTTCAGGATTTGGGACAGGGGCACGAAAAACTGTTTTTT. Translating it yields CASSEFQDLGQGHEKLFF.

This clone was seen repeatedly, ten times or more. This chain links TRBV10-2 with TRBJ2-3; 8 nucleotides agree with TRBD2. Germline V CDR1 and CDR2: WSHSY, SAAADI. Trimming at V came to 6 bases and at J to 3 bases, leaving 11 bases not matched to a gene. This CDR3 has 16 amino acids. The DNA of the CDR3 is TGCGCCAGCAGCGCTAAAGCGGGAGTTAGAACAGATACGCAGTATTTT. It encodes CASSAKAGVRTDTQYF.

As for this clone: One base away lies a much larger clone, so this may be a sequencing read error. The chain carries TRBV6-1 and TRBJ2-2; weak D call: TRBD1 (6 bases). V lost 8 bases and J 8 bases, leaving 12 bases between the germline ends. The CDR3 extends over 12 amino acids. Germline V gene lookup returns CDR1 MNHNS and CDR2 SASEGT. CDR3 sequence: CASSLGTGELFF. The CDR3 DNA reads as TGTGCCAGCTCCCTAGGGACAGGGGAGCTGTTTTTT.

The V call is TRBV28, the J call TRBJ1-6, with D unclear. The CDR3 covers 14 residues. V dropped 4 bases and J dropped 5 bases, with 9 bases sitting between them. The germline CDR1 and CDR2 sequences are MDHEN and SYDVKM. The CDR3, as DNA: TGTGCCAGCAGTTCAACCCTGAATAATTCACCCCTCCACTTT. It codes for CASSSTLNNSPLHF.

This clone was counted at least ten times. With a much larger clone just one base away, this may be a read error. Additional DNA sequences in this sample encode the identical CDR3. The CDR3: CASSQRGQRNTIYF. Written as DNA, the CDR3 is TGTGCCAGCAGTCAGAGGGGGCAAAGGAACACCATATATTTT. J is TRBJ1-3 and V is TRBV14; 7 bases fit TRBD1. This CDR3 contains 14 residues. Germline V gene lookup returns CDR1 SGHDN and CDR2 FVKESK. With V trimmed by 6 bases and J by 7 bases, 9 bases remained unmatched.

This chain connects TRBV6-5 to TRBJ2-7; 14 positions match TRBD2. CDR1 and CDR2 from the germline V gene are MNHEY and SVGAGI. Trimming took 2 bases from V and 3 from J; bases not matched to a gene: 9. This CDR3 has 18 residues. CDR3 sequence (DNA): TGTGCCAGCAGTTACCGACTAGCGGGAGGGCCCTTATACTACGAGCAGTACTTC. Translated: CASSYRLAGGPLYYEQYF.